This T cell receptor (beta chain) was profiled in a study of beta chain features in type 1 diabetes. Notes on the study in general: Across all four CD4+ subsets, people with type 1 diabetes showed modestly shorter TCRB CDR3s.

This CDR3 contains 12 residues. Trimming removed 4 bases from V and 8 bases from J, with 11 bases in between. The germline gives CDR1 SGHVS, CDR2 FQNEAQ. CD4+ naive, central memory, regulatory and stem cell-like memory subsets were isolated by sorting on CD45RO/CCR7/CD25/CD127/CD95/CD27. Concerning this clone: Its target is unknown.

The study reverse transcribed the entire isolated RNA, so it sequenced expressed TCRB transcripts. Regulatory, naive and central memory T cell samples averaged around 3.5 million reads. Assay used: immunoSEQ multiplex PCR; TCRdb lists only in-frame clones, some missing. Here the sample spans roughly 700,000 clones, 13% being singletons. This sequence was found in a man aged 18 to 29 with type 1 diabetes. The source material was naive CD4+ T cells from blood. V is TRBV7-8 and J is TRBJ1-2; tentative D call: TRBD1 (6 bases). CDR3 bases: TGTGCCAGCAGCTCCCCAGGGGCCGGCTACACCTTC. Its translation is CASSSPGAGYTF.